These T cell receptor beta chains were read from a single sample in a study of siplizumab effects on memory and regulatory T cells. Libraries were prepared by immunoSEQ multiplex PCR; TCRdb keeps only in-frame clonotypes and omits some of them. This table holds over 60,000 clones, around 90% found once. The specimen was CD8+ T cells sorted from blood. These receptors were collected from a human donor in good health. Both conserved end residues are part of each CDR3. Each record gives: V gene, J gene, clone size, D gene, CDR3 DNA, CDR3 protein. The D gene is left open where the match is weak. Size tells how often a clone was seen (once, few, many) or the class of an expanded clone, and some rows leave it out.

TRBV5-8,TRBJ2-7,.,TRBD1,TGTGCCAGCAGCCCCCGACAGGGTTGGGTGGACGAGCAGTACTTC,CASSPRQGWVDEQYF
TRBV6-5,TRBJ2-1,.,.,TGTGCCAGCAGTTCCTCAGGGTATAAGCAGTTCTTC,CASSSSGYKQFF
TRBV23-1,TRBJ2-5,few,.,TGCGCCAGCAGTCAAATGGAGGACCAAGAGACCCAGTACTTC,CASSQMEDQETQYF
TRBV29-1,TRBJ2-3,.,.,TGCAGCGTTGAATTTATGAATCCCGGGACTAGCACAGATACGCAGTATTTT,CSVEFMNPGTSTDTQYF
TRBV6-1,TRBJ1-4,.,TRBD1,TGTGCCAGCAGTGAAGGGGAGGGGACAGGGAGAGAAAAACTGTTTTTT,CASSEGEGTGREKLFF
TRBV11-2,TRBJ2-3,.,TRBD2,TGTGCCAGCAGCTTAGATGCTTGGACTAGCGGGGTCACAGATACGCAGTATTTT,CASSLDAWTSGVTDTQYF
TRBV4-1,TRBJ2-7,.,.,TGCGCCAGCAGCCACCCCCCAGACGAGCAGTACTTC,CASSHPPDEQYF
TRBV29-1,TRBJ2-3,.,.,TGCAGCGTTGTAGATGGGTCGCAGTATTTT,CSVVDGSQYF
TRBV7-6,TRBJ1-4,.,.,TGTGCCAGCAGCTTAGCGTTGGAGGGATTCGGAAAACTGTTTTTT,CASSLALEGFGKLFF
TRBV14,TRBJ2-7,.,.,TGTGCCAGCAGCCACCTCGGGGATTACGAGCAGTACTTC,CASSHLGDYEQYF
TRBV19,TRBJ1-1,.,.,TGTGCCAGTACCATCGGTATGAACACTGAAGCTTTCTTT,CASTIGMNTEAFF
TRBV19,TRBJ2-7,.,.,TGTGCCAGTTCTAGCTCCTACGAGCAGTACTTC,CASSSSYEQYF
TRBV7-8,TRBJ1-2,.,TRBD1,TGTGCCAGCAGCCCAGTCTACAGGGGAGGTGGCTACACCTTC,CASSPVYRGGGYTF
TRBV25-1,TRBJ2-5,.,TRBD2,TGTGCCAGCACGACTAGCGGCCTTCAAGAGACCCAGTACTTC,CASTTSGLQETQYF
TRBV7-9,TRBJ1-4,.,.,TGTGCCAGCAGCTTTACAGGGTTTCTTTCTAATGAAAAACTGTTTTTT,CASSFTGFLSNEKLFF
TRBV30,TRBJ2-1,.,TRBD2,TGTGCCTGGGATACTAGCGGGAGGGCCAGGGAGCAGTTCTTC,CAWDTSGRAREQFF
TRBV7-9,TRBJ2-1,.,TRBD2,TGTGCCAGCAGCGGCGGGGGTATTTACAATGAGCAGTTCTTC,CASSGGGIYNEQFF
TRBV27,TRBJ2-7,.,.,TGTGCCAGCAGGACCGGGACGGGCTCCTACGAGCAGTACTTC,CASRTGTGSYEQYF
TRBV5-1,TRBJ1-4,.,.,TGCGCCAGCAGCTTGGCCGAAGGAAAAGGGAAACTGTTTTTT,CASSLAEGKGKLFF
TRBV6-6,TRBJ1-5,few,TRBD1,TGTGCCAGCAGGTCCAGACAGGGGGCAGTAGATCAGCCCCAGCATTTT,CASRSRQGAVDQPQHF